One and the same sample provided the 4 T cell receptor beta chains below, sequenced in a study of blood T cell repertoires in COVID-19. This table comes from immunoSEQ multiplex PCR, and its TCRdb copy is limited to in-frame clones, with some not included. The sample lists 150,000 to 200,000 clones, roughly 80% occurring once. The specimen sequenced was peripheral blood. The receptors come from an elderly woman with COVID-19, enrolled during active disease.

V usage is TRBV3-1 (or the pseudogene TRBV3-2) and J usage is TRBJ2-7, with 8 bases matching TRBD2. The CDR3 totals 17 residues. The V and J ends lost 0 bases and 7 bases, in that order; junction bases with no gene match: 14. Germline V gene data show CDR1 as LGHDT and CDR2 as YNNKEL (reference sequence). CDR3 in amino acids: CASSQERVPSGPREQYF. CDR3 coding DNA: TGTGCCAGCAGCCAAGAACGGGTACCTAGCGGGCCCCGGGAGCAGTACTTC.

The chain joins TRBV25-1 to TRBJ2-3, with 10 positions matching TRBD2. Germline loops: CDR1 MGHDK, CDR2 SYGVNS. J gave up 6 bases and V 4 bases, and 16 bases lay outside the gene matches. CDR3 length: 18 residues. The CDR3 bases are TGTGCCAGCAGTGTCCGTGGGGGTACTAGCGGGATAGGCGATACGCAGTATTTT. It encodes CASSVRGGTSGIGDTQYF.

This chain connects TRBV6-5 to TRBJ1-5; D is possibly TRBD1 (5 bases). Trimming removed 2 bases at V and 2 bases at J, with 10 bases between. Germline V gives CDR1 MNHEY, CDR2 SVGAGI. This CDR3 is built from 15 residues. The CDR3 here is CASSYQGSGNQPQHF. CDR3 DNA: TGTGCCAGCAGTTACCAGGGTTCGGGCAATCAGCCCCAGCATTTT.

The rearrangement links TRBV10-3 to TRBJ1-1; no firm D call. This CDR3 is built from 13 residues. The germline V and J ends were trimmed by 2 bases and 5 bases, with 9 bases remaining between them. From germline, CDR1 is ENHRY and CDR2 SYGVKD. In DNA, the CDR3 is TGTGCCATCAGTGAGGTGGGGAGGACTGAAGCTTTCTTT. Encoded protein: CAISEVGRTEAFF.